This T cell receptor (beta chain) was sequenced in a study of T-cell memory formation after mild COVID-19. Germline lookup yields CDR1 SGHTA and CDR2 FQGNSA. This CDR3 comprises 15 residues. The J segment lost 5 bases and the V segment lost 5 bases, leaving 10 bases of the junction unmatched. TCRdb redid the calling of the 5' RACE reads with MiXCR, one entry per CDR3 protein. The sample lists 260,000 or so distinct CDR3 sequences; approximately 16% were seen once. The genes are TRBV7-2 and TRBJ2-3; 7 nucleotides line up with TRBD1. This sequence originates from a young man who had mild COVID-19 (a few samples of this study predate the infection). Cell type and time point are not known. Sequenced input: PBMCs or a T cell subset sorted from them (not recorded which). CDR3 nucleotide sequence: TGTGCCAGCAGCCCGATGACAGGGAGTAGAGATACGCAGTATTTT. It codes for CASSPMTGSRDTQYF.